This entry lists 8 T cell receptor beta chains sequenced from one sample in a study of cytomegalovirus exposure and HLA in healthy donors (dated by TCRdb to the late 2010s). Library preparation was by the immunoSEQ multiplex PCR assay. A mixture of 60 forward primers for TCR Vbeta segments and 13 reverse primers for TCR Jbeta segments was used in the multiplex PCR. The table comes from immuneACCESS by way of TCRdb, which keeps in-frame sequences with V and J called. Part of the clones is missing from these tables; in studies checked, under half for an unresolved V gene and the rest for unknown reasons. This sample gives 100,000 to 150,000 clones in total; 60% to 85% of them show up just once. Around 1.9% of the sample rests with the top ten. Sequencing was performed on PBMCs. The receptors originated from a middle-aged woman in good health and CMV-seronegative.

The chain links TRBV7-6 to TRBJ2-7; 8 bases are a match to TRBD2. This CDR3 has 17 residues. With V trimmed by 0 bases and J by 3 bases, 10 bases remained unmatched. Germline V gene sequence: CDR1 SGHVS, CDR2 FNYEAQ. CDR3 coding DNA: TGTGCCAGCAGCTTAGCGTCAGCGGGAGCGGGAAACTACGAGCAGTACTTC. This gives the protein CASSLASAGAGNYEQYF.

This sequence joins TRBV2 and TRBJ1-1; 7 bases are shared with TRBD1. The CDR3 is 17 amino acids. After removal of 8 bases from V and 0 bases from J, the junction contained 15 bases not matched to a gene. The germline gives CDR1 SNHLY, CDR2 FYNNEI. The CDR3 reads CASCRSGGLDMNTEAFF. The DNA for the CDR3 is TGTGCCAGCTGCCGTTCAGGGGGTTTAGATATGAACACTGAAGCTTTCTTT.

The chain links TRBV5-1 to TRBJ2-5, with D possibly TRBD2 on 5 matching bases. This CDR3 has 15 residues. The V end was cut by 0 bases, the J end by 5 bases, with 14 bases between. Germline V gene sequence: CDR1 SGHRS, CDR2 YFSETQ. DNA of the CDR3: TGCGCCAGCAGCTTGGAAGGCCTGGAGCGGGAGACCCAGTACTTC. It encodes CASSLEGLERETQYF.

This clone was observed once. It is likely a read error, because the conserved phenylalanine at the end of the CDR3 is missing. It is unclear where the CDR3 begins or ends on the DNA, so no DNA is shown, and the CDR3 is as TCRdb lists it. The chain couples TRBV21-1 to TRBJ2-7; TRBD1, the table's D call, was not compared with the DNA. TRBV21-1 is a known pseudogene. The CDR3 spans 15 residues, counting both ends. CDR3 region: CASSMTGTVINEQYL.

The chain is built from TRBV2 and TRBJ2-7; 10 bases fit TRBD2. This CDR3 has 13 residues. The V gene end was trimmed by 1 base and the J gene end by 10 bases; junction bases not matched to a gene: 4. Germline CDR1 SNHLY, CDR2 FYNNEI. CDR3 amino acids: CASSEVLAGVQYF. The DNA for the CDR3 is TGTGCCAGCAGTGAAGTCCTAGCGGGAGTTCAGTACTTC.

This clone was seen more than once but under ten times. V is TRBV6-5 and J is TRBJ2-3; D remains ambiguous. CDR1 is MNHEY and CDR2 is SVGAGI in the germline V gene. The V end lost 4 bases, the J end lost 2 bases, and 16 bases lay between the germline ends. The CDR3 loop spans 16 amino acids. The CDR3 reads CASSSRTHWATDTQYF. The CDR3 DNA is TGTGCCAGCAGTTCCCGTACCCATTGGGCCACAGATACGCAGTATTTT.

V usage is TRBV5-1 and J usage is TRBJ1-4, with D unclear. Trimming took 1 base from V and 10 from J, leaving 17 bases between them. The CDR3 runs 15 residues. Germline V gene data show CDR1 as SGHRS and CDR2 as YFSETQ. For the CDR3, the DNA is TGCGCCAGCAGCTTGCACGGGGTTTCAGGTGGAAAACTGTTTTTT. Translating it yields CASSLHGVSGGKLFF.

The genes are TRBV11-2 and TRBJ1-2; 9 bases are a match to TRBD1. Germline CDR1 and CDR2: SGHAT and FQNNGV. V shed 5 bases and J 7 bases; nucleotides not matched to a gene: 8. CDR3 size: 14 residues. In nucleotides, the CDR3 is TGTGCCAGCAGCCCCATGAGGGACAGGGTTGGCTACACCTTC. Protein: CASSPMRDRVGYTF.